Included here is one TCR beta chain sequence, with context. The antigen remains unidentified. The PCR had 60 Vbeta and 13 Jbeta primers. Libraries were prepared by immunoSEQ multiplex PCR; TCRdb keeps only in-frame clonotypes and omits some of them. The sample records over 95,000 clones, roughly four fifths being singletons. The sample belongs to a study of cytomegalovirus exposure and HLA in healthy donors. Background on the study: Most donors, approximately 82% of 350 to 450 genotyped, fell in the Caucasian-associated ancestry cluster.

Broader study findings: High specificity and sensitivity for cytomegalovirus status were reported for the classifier.

Sequencing was performed on PBMCs. The receptor was isolated from a female donor in good health and CMV-seronegative.

CDR3 in amino acids: CASSPRDSQTDTQYF. DNA for the CDR3: TGTGCCAGCTCACCCCGGGACTCCCAGACAGATACGCAGTATTTT. The rearrangement uses TRBV18 and TRBJ2-3; a weak D match, TRBD2 (6 bases). This CDR3 has 15 residues. Germline V gives CDR1 KGHSH, CDR2 LQKENI. The V end lost 3 bases, the J end lost 3 bases, and 13 bases lay between the germline ends. The full variable domain, rest sourced from reference TRBV18 and TRBJ2-3, is NAGVMQNPRHLVRRRGQEARLRCSPMKGHSHVYWYRQLPEEGLKFMVYLQKENIIDESGMPKERFSAEFPKEGPSILRIQQVVRGDSAAYFCASSPRDSQTDTQYFGPGTRLTVL.